The rows below give T cell receptor beta chains drawn from one sample of a study of OX40 agonist ivuxolimab in advanced cancers. Libraries were prepared by immunoSEQ multiplex PCR; TCRdb keeps only in-frame clonotypes and omits some of them. In the table there are 20,000 to 25,000 clones, roughly 80% of which are singletons. Sequencing used CD4+ or CD8+ T cells sorted from blood, obtained in a trial of the OX40 agonist ivuxolimab. These receptors were obtained from an adult with an advanced solid tumor such as melanoma, head and neck, liver or kidney cancer. The conserved cysteine and the conserved F or W are not part of the CDR3 here.

v_call cdr3_aa
TRBV5-6 ASSLAGSEQY
TRBV28 ASAMGTGQGDTQY
TRBV10-1 ASSRTSGNEQF
TRBV6-6 ASSYFQGQETQY
TRBV7-6 ASNSGQDNEQF
TRBV9 ASSSKGELF
TRBV4-1 ASSQFADSSGNTIY
TRBV4-1 ASSQVFNEQF
TRBV30 AWSVSGYDEQY
TRBV28 ASTSGKANEQF
TRBV4-1 ASSQEGRKYEQY